Below, 22 T cell receptor beta chains from the same sample are listed, as sequenced in a study of PD-1 blockade in classical Hodgkin lymphoma. Documented time point: cycle 4 day 1 (C4D1), after more than five weeks of nivolumab. Each of the patients experienced relapse following autologous stem cell transplantation, and their brentuximab vedotin exposure differed. Libraries were prepared by immunoSEQ multiplex PCR; TCRdb keeps only in-frame clonotypes and omits some of them. The sample lists roughly 19,000 clones, around 76% occurring once. The sequencing here drew on peripheral blood mononuclear cells (PBMCs), taken before the fourth cycle of nivolumab. Source of these receptors: a human donor with classical Hodgkin lymphoma.

A single count supports this clone. This chain joins TRBV19 and TRBJ1-5; D not certain. Per germline, CDR1 LNHDA and CDR2 SQIVND (reference sequence). The ends were cut back, 2 bases at V and 6 bases at J, with 11 bases in the middle. The CDR3 extends over 14 amino acids. CDR3 sequence: CASSILGWGQPQHF. As DNA, the CDR3 is TGTGCCAGTAGTATATTAGGTTGGGGTCAGCCCCAGCATTTT.

The rearrangement uses TRBV6-1 and TRBJ1-2; D remains unclear. There are 13 residues in the CDR3. Germline assignment: CDR1 MNHNS and CDR2 SASEGT. Trimming left V 8 bases short and J 2 bases short, with 12 bases between. The CDR3 region is CASPPDGNYGYTF. For the CDR3, the DNA is TGTGCCAGCCCACCGGACGGGAACTATGGCTACACCTTC.

The CDR3, as DNA: TGTGCCAGCAGCTTAGTGGGAGCGAGCAATCAGCCCCAGCATTTT. This translates into CASSLVGASNQPQHF. The V gene is TRBV7-2, the J gene TRBJ1-5; no definite D call. The CDR3 runs 15 residues. The germline V and J ends were trimmed by 1 base and 1 base, with 8 bases remaining between them. In germline, CDR1 is SGHTA, CDR2 FQGNSA. Together with reference TRBV7-2 and TRBJ1-5, the CDR3 gives the full variable domain: GAGVSQSPSNKVTEKGKDVELRCDPISGHTALYWYRQSLGQGLEFLIYFQGNSAPDKSGLPSDRFSAERTGGSVSTLTIQRTQQEDSAVYLCASSLVGASNQPQHFGDGTRLSIL.

This rearrangement joins TRBV5-4 to TRBJ2-5, with D perhaps given as TRBD1 or TRBD2 (5 bases each). Germline CDR1 reads SGHNT; CDR2 reads YYREEE (reference sequence). V shed 2 bases and J shed 4 bases, with 9 bases lying between them. The CDR3 is 13 residues long. CDR3 nucleotide sequence: TGTGCCAGCAGCTTCCGGGGACCAGAGACCCAGTACTTC. Its protein product is CASSFRGPETQYF. The whole variable domain, filled in from reference TRBV5-4 and TRBJ2-5, reads ETGVTQSPTHLIKTRGQQVTLRCSSQSGHNTVSWYQQALGQGPQFIFQYYREEENGRGNFPPRFSGLQFPNYSSELNVNALELDDSALYLCASSFRGPETQYFGPGTRLLVL.

This clone was recorded a few times. This chain joins TRBV11-3 and TRBJ2-1, with 7 bases identical to TRBD1. This CDR3 spans 18 amino acids. V trimming: 1 base; J trimming: 1 base; junction bases outside the gene matches: 10. From germline, CDR1 is SGHNT and CDR2 YENEEA. Here the CDR3 DNA reads TGTGCCAGCAGCTTAGGGGTCCCGGGACAGATGTCCTACAATGAGCAGTTCTTC. As protein: CASSLGVPGQMSYNEQFF.

The sample holds one count of this clone. This chain joins TRBV19 and TRBJ2-1; perhaps D is TRBD1 or TRBD2 (6 bases each). Germline lookup yields CDR1 LNHDA and CDR2 SQIVND (reference sequence). The CDR3 is made up of 15 amino acids. Trimming cost V 7 bases and J 7 bases, with 20 bases left between them. The CDR3 DNA reads TGTGCCAGTACCCCTGTCGGAGGGGGTACGAATGAGCAGTTCTTC. Translation: CASTPVGGGTNEQFF.

J is TRBJ1-5 and V is TRBV6-5, with D tentatively TRBD1 (6 bases). V dropped 1 base and J dropped 4 bases, with 14 bases sitting between them. The CDR3 contains 16 residues. From germline, CDR1 is MNHEY and CDR2 SVGAGI. CDR3 DNA: TGTGCCAGCAGTTACTTGGGCAGGGGCCCAAATCAGCCCCAGCATTTT. This codes for CASSYLGRGPNQPQHF.

The CDR3 loop is CASSTRGGNGYTF. The CDR3 DNA is TGTGCCAGCAGCACCCGGGGGGGGAACGGCTACACCTTC. The rearrangement links TRBV9 to TRBJ1-2; perhaps TRBD1 as D (5 bases). Germline CDR1 SGDLS, CDR2 YYNGEE. Trimming shortened V by 4 bases and J by 8 bases, and 15 bases separated the two germline ends. The CDR3 has 13 residues. The full variable domain, rest sourced from reference TRBV9 and TRBJ1-2, is DSGVTQTPKHLITATGQRVTLRCSPRSGDLSVYWYQQSLDQGLQFLIQYYNGEERAKGNILERFSAQQFPDLHSELNLSSLELGDSALYFCASSTRGGNGYTFGSGTRLTVV.

This clone was seen a few times. The chain uses TRBV10-3 and TRBJ1-1; 9 bases are shared with TRBD1. The J segment lost 3 bases and the V segment lost 8 bases, leaving 10 bases of the junction unmatched. This CDR3 spans 15 amino acids. Germline CDR1 is ENHRY and CDR2 is SYGVKD. The CDR3 DNA follows: TGTGCCATCGGTAGACAGGGGGGTATGGACACTGAAGCTTTCTTT. It encodes CAIGRQGGMDTEAFF.

The rearrangement joins TRBV27 to TRBJ2-3, with D possibly being TRBD2 (6 bases). Germline V CDR1 and CDR2: MNHEY, SMNVEV (reference sequence). This CDR3 is 14 amino acids long. V lost 5 bases and J lost 1, with 10 bases in between. The CDR3, as DNA: TGTGCCAGCAGTCGCGCTAGCGGCACAGATACGCAGTATTTT. Its translation is CASSRASGTDTQYF.

By share, this clone ranks as medium-sized. The chain couples TRBV9 to TRBJ1-3; the D is unclear. Germline lookup yields CDR1 SGDLS and CDR2 YYNGEE. The CDR3 runs to 16 residues. Trimming shortened V by 3 bases and J by 3 bases, and 16 bases separated the two germline ends. The CDR3: CASSATGIGFGNTIYF. In nucleotides, the CDR3 is TGTGCCAGCAGCGCGACTGGGATAGGGTTTGGAAACACCATATATTTT.

The chain joins TRBV28 to TRBJ1-2; perhaps TRBD1 as D (6 bases). Germline V gene lookup returns CDR1 MDHEN and CDR2 SYDVKM. The CDR3 has 14 residues. Trimming left V 5 bases short and J 6 bases short, with 16 bases between. CDR3 amino acids: CASSPLRTVNGYTF. The CDR3, as DNA: TGTGCCAGCAGTCCTCTCCGGACAGTGAATGGCTACACCTTC.

The V and J genes are TRBV6-5 and TRBJ2-1; 14 bases align to TRBD2. CDR3 length: 15 residues. CDR1 is MNHEY, CDR2 SVGAGI, per germline. J gave up 4 bases and V 6 bases, and 2 bases lay outside the gene matches. The CDR3 loop reads CASRRTSGRYNEQFF. The CDR3 DNA sequence: TGTGCCAGCAGACGGACTAGCGGGAGGTACAATGAGCAGTTCTTC.

This clone has just a few counts. CDR3 residues: CASSPTLGQAGPGELFF. For the CDR3, the DNA is TGTGCCAGCTCACCAACTTTGGGTCAGGCGGGACCCGGGGAGCTGTTTTTT. The genes are TRBV18 and TRBJ2-2; D may be TRBD2 (6 bases). Germline assignment: CDR1 KGHSH and CDR2 LQKENI. The V and J ends lost 2 bases and 6 bases respectively, with 19 bases between them. This CDR3 spans 17 amino acids.

V is TRBV5-4 and J is TRBJ1-4; D unresolved. The CDR3 has 14 amino acids. Looked up from germline, CDR1 is SGHNT and CDR2 is YYREEE (reference sequence). V was pared by 4 bases and J by 4 bases, with 11 bases between. CDR3 residues: CASSPAGINEKLFF. Written as DNA, the CDR3 is TGTGCCAGCAGCCCCGCAGGTATTAATGAAAAACTGTTTTTT.

V is TRBV9 and J is TRBJ2-1; either TRBD1 or TRBD2 may fit D (6 bases each). V lost 0 bases and J lost 0, with 16 bases in between. Germline values: CDR1 SGDLS, CDR2 YYNGEE. The CDR3 contains 18 residues. CDR3 nucleotide sequence: TGTGCCAGCAGCGTAGAGGGGGGCGGTTCTAGCTCCTACAATGAGCAGTTCTTC. As protein: CASSVEGGGSSSYNEQFF.

The chain recombines TRBV11-1 with TRBJ2-7, with TRBD1 matching 8 bases. CDR1 SGHAT and CDR2 FQDESV come from the germline V gene (reference sequence). Trimming cost V 6 bases and J 5 bases; bases outside gene matches: 9. The CDR3 sequence is 14 residues long. The CDR3 region has the DNA TGTGCCAGCAGTCCCCGGACAGGGTGGAACGAGCAGTACTTC. It yields the protein CASSPRTGWNEQYF. The entire variable domain, with the rest obtained from reference TRBV11-1 and TRBJ2-7, is as follows: EAEVAQSPRYKITEKSQAVAFWCDPISGHATLYWYRQILGQGPELLVQFQDESVVDDSQLPKDRFSAERLKGVDSTLKIQPAELGDSAMYLCASSPRTGWNEQYFGPGTRLTVT.

The chain combines TRBV7-2 with TRBJ2-3; maybe TRBD2 (6 bases). Trimming removed 5 bases from V and 5 bases from J, with 20 bases in between. The germline gives CDR1 SGHTA, CDR2 FQGNSA. The CDR3 length is 16 residues. Written as DNA, the CDR3 is TGTGCCAGCAGCCATGGTCGACGGGGGTCGGGAGATACGCAGTATTTT. Residues: CASSHGRRGSGDTQYF.

CDR3 nucleotides: TGTGCCAGCGTCCAGGGCTACACTGAAGCTTTCTTT. It specifies CASVQGYTEAFF. The chain links TRBV6-1 to TRBJ1-1; D may be TRBD1 (5 bases). Germline V lookup: CDR1 MNHNS, CDR2 SASEGT. CDR3 size: 12 residues. The germline V and J ends were trimmed by 8 bases and 3 bases, with 10 bases remaining between them.

As to this clone: Sequence at one end of the junction differs from germline and may be a read error. The chain employs TRBV28 and TRBJ1-5; no clear D. Per the germline V gene, CDR1 is MDHEN and CDR2 is SYDVKM. This CDR3 region has 15 residues. The CDR3 protein is CASSLSGLSNQPQHF. CDR3 nucleotides: TGTGCCAGCAGCTTATCCGGTTTGAGCAATCAGCCCCAGCATTTT.

The chain combines TRBV5-1 with TRBJ1-1, with D possibly TRBD1 on 5 matching bases. This CDR3 has 14 amino acids. Per the germline V gene, CDR1 is SGHRS and CDR2 is YFSETQ. V was trimmed by 4 bases and J by 1 base, leaving 11 bases between them. The CDR3 DNA follows: TGCGCCAGCAGCGTCATCGGGGGGAACACTGAAGCTTTCTTT. It codes for CASSVIGGNTEAFF.

This clone was found a few times. The V and J genes are TRBV30 and TRBJ1-2, with D unclear. Germline lookup yields CDR1 GTSNPN and CDR2 SVGIG (reference sequence). This CDR3 is built from 12 residues. Between the trimmed V and J ends, which lost 2 bases and 6 bases, there was a span of 10 bases. The CDR3 DNA follows: TGTGCCTGGAGTCCTTCGGTAAATGGCTACACCTTC. Translated, it gives CAWSPSVNGYTF.